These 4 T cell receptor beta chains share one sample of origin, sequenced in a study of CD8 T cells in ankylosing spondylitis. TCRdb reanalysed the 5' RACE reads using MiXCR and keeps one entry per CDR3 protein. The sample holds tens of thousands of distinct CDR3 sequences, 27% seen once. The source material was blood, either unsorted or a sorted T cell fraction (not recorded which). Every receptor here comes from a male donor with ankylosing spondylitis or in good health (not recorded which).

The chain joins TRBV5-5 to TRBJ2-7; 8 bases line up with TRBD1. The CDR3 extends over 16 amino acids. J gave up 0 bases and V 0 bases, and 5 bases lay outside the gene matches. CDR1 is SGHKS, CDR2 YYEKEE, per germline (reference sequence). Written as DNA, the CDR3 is TGTGCCAGCAGCTTGGCAGTGACAGGGGCCTCCTACGAGCAGTACGTC. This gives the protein CASSLAVTGASYEQYV.

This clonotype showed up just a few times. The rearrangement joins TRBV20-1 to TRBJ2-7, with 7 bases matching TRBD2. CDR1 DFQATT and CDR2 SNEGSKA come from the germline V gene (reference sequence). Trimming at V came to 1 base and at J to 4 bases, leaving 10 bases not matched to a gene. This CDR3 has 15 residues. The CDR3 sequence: CSARGAGREGYEQYF. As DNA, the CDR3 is TGCAGTGCTAGAGGAGCGGGCAGGGAGGGATACGAGCAGTACTTC.

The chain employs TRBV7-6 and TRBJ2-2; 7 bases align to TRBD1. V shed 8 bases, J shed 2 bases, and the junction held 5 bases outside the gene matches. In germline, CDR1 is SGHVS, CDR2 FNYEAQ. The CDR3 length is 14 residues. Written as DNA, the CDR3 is TGTGCCAGCCTCCGGGACAGCAACACCGGGGAGCTGTTTTTT. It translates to CASLRDSNTGELFF.

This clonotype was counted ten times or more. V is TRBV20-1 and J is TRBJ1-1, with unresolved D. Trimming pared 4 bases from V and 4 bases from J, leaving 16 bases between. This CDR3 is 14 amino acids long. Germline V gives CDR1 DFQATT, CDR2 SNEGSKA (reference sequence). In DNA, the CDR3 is TGCAGTGCTACGGTTGCCGGGAGGTCCACTGAAGCTTTCTTT. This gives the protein CSATVAGRSTEAFF.